These 8 T cell receptor beta chains originate from one sample sequenced in a study of blood T cell repertoires in COVID-19 (TCRdb year 2020). The library was generated by the immunoSEQ multiplex PCR assay. The table was pulled from immuneACCESS by TCRdb, which kept in-frame rearrangements only. Such tables lose some clones; where checked, under half of the loss comes from unresolved V genes, and the rest has no known cause. The sample records about 36,000 clones, roughly 78% of which are singletons. Around 35% of the sample belongs to the ten largest clones. The specimen was peripheral blood. These receptor sequences come from a man between 60 and 75 years old with acute or convalescent COVID-19.

The CDR3 DNA follows: TGTGCCAGCAGCCTATTACAGTACAATGAGCAGTTCTTC. Encoded protein: CASSLLQYNEQFF. The chain has TRBV11-2 and TRBJ2-1; D ambiguous. Trimming shortened V by 5 bases and J by 4 bases, and 9 bases separated the two germline ends. CDR3 length equals 13 residues. Germline lookup yields CDR1 SGHAT and CDR2 FQNNGV. The whole variable domain, remainder taken from reference TRBV11-2 and TRBJ2-1, is EAGVAQSPRYKIIEKRQSVAFWCNPISGHATLYWYQQILGQGPKLLIQFQNNGVVDDSQLPKDRFSAERLKGVDSTLKIQPAKLEDSAVYLCASSLLQYNEQFFGPGTRLTVL.

The chain is built from TRBV12-3 or TRBV12-4 and TRBJ2-7; D perhaps matches TRBD1 (5 bases). This CDR3 comprises 12 residues. Trimming left V 6 bases short and J 3 bases short, with 9 bases between. Written as DNA, the CDR3 is TGTGCCAGCAGCGCGACAGACTACGAGCAGTACTTC. As protein: CASSATDYEQYF.

The DNA for the CDR3 is TGTGCCAGCAGCCAAGATCCTAGTGTGGAGACCCAGTACTTC. The encoded protein is CASSQDPSVETQYF. This rearrangement joins TRBV3-1 (or the pseudogene TRBV3-2) to TRBJ2-5; D unresolved. The V gene's germline CDR1 is LGHDT and CDR2 YNNKEL (reference sequence). Trimming left V 0 bases short and J 5 bases short, with 10 bases between. This CDR3 contains 14 residues.

The chain joins TRBV6-5 to TRBJ2-3; TRBD2 matches at 7 bases. CDR3 length equals 14 residues. V shed 8 bases, J shed 4 bases, and the junction held 9 bases outside the gene matches. Germline lookup yields CDR1 MNHEY and CDR2 SVGAGI. The CDR3 DNA reads TGTGCCAGCCGGAGGGGAGGGTTGGCAGATACGCAGTATTTT. Its translation is CASRRGGLADTQYF.

V gene TRBV5-1 combines with J gene TRBJ1-1, with unresolved D. Germline-derived CDR1 and CDR2 are SGHRS and YFSETQ. Trimming took 0 bases from V and 1 from J, leaving 7 bases between them. CDR3 length: 14 amino acids. The DNA of the CDR3 is TGCGCCAGCAGCTTGGATCCGGGGAACACTGAAGCTTTCTTT. As protein: CASSLDPGNTEAFF. The full variable domain, completed using reference TRBV5-1 and TRBJ1-1, is KAGVTQTPRYLIKTRGQQVTLSCSPISGHRSVSWYQQTPGQGLQFLFEYFSETQRNKGNFPGRFSGRQFSNSRSEMNVSTLELGDSALYLCASSLDPGNTEAFFGQGTRLTVV.

The CDR3 DNA follows: TGCGCCAGCAGCAACGCCTTCAGGGACGAGCAGTACTTC. Its translation: CASSNAFRDEQYF. V and J are TRBV5-1 and TRBJ2-7, with a weak D call TRBD1 (5 bases). There are 13 residues in the CDR3. V lost 4 bases and J lost 5, with 13 bases in between. The germline V gene has CDR1 SGHRS and CDR2 YFSETQ.

The V and J genes are TRBV11-3 and TRBJ2-5; 8 nucleotides agree with TRBD2. The CDR3 extends over 15 amino acids. Germline V gene sequence: CDR1 SGHNT, CDR2 YENEEA. V was clipped by 7 bases and J by 1 base; unmatched bases: 8. CDR3 in amino acids: CASTLNSGTQETQYF. The CDR3 DNA reads as TGTGCCAGCACTCTAAATAGCGGGACCCAAGAGACCCAGTACTTC. Based on the CDR3 plus reference TRBV11-3 and TRBJ2-5, the full variable domain is EAGVVQSPRYKIIEKKQPVAFWCNPISGHNTLYWYLQNLGQGPELLIRYENEEAVDDSQLPKDRFSAERLKGVDSTLKIQPAELGDSAVYLCASTLNSGTQETQYFGPGTRLLVL.

J is TRBJ1-3 and V is TRBV7-9; TRBD1 matches 9 bases. The CDR3 runs 16 residues. Germline V gives CDR1 SEHNR, CDR2 FQNEAQ (reference sequence). V lost 4 bases and J lost 4; bases outside the gene matches: 8. CDR3 nucleotide sequence: TGTGCCAGCAGCTCCGGGACAGGGATTCGGGGAAACACCATATATTTT. This translates into CASSSGTGIRGNTIYF. The full variable domain, rest sourced from reference TRBV7-9 and TRBJ1-3, is DTGVSQNPRHKITKRGQNVTFRCDPISEHNRLYWYRQTLGQGPEFLTYFQNEAQLEKSRLLSDRFSAERPKGSFSTLEIQRTEQGDSAMYLCASSSGTGIRGNTIYFGEGSWLTVV.